The 20 T cell receptor beta chains presented below share a single source sample, sequenced in a study of T cell responses to AZD1222 COVID-19 vaccine. Clones were read by immunoSEQ multiplex PCR, and TCRdb kept only the in-frame ones, dropping some. The repertoire holds fewer than 85,000 clones, more than 75% seen once, with more than 15% in the top ten. Sequences were derived from peripheral blood, sampled 28 days after the second AZD1222 dose. The receptor source for this set is an adult who received the AZD1222 COVID-19 vaccine.

The chain carries TRBV24-1 and TRBJ2-7; 7 bases line up with TRBD1. The CDR3 runs 11 residues. The germline gives CDR1 KGHDR, CDR2 SFDVKD. V was clipped by 11 bases and J by 5 bases; unmatched bases: 5. In nucleotides, the CDR3 is TGTGCCAAAAGACAGGGAAACGAGCAGTACTTC. Protein product: CAKRQGNEQYF.

V and J are TRBV6-5 and TRBJ1-1; D unresolved. The germline V gene encodes CDR1 MNHEY and CDR2 SVGAGI. The V gene lost 2 bases and the J gene lost 0 bases, with 7 bases spanning the gap. This CDR3 is built from 14 residues. DNA for the CDR3: TGTGCCAGCAGTTACAGGGATATGAACACTGAAGCTTTCTTT. This translates into CASSYRDMNTEAFF.

This chain joins TRBV5-1 and TRBJ1-2, with 9 bases that match TRBD1. Germline CDR1 SGHRS, CDR2 YFSETQ. V was clipped by 3 bases and J by 7 bases; unmatched bases: 4. CDR3 length equals 13 residues. The CDR3 spells CASSYGTGLGYTF. Here the CDR3 DNA reads TGCGCCAGCAGCTATGGGACAGGGCTTGGCTACACCTTC.

V and J are TRBV4-1 and TRBJ2-2; a possible D gene is TRBD1 (5 bases). Germline V lookup: CDR1 MGHRA, CDR2 YSYEKL. The CDR3 runs to 16 residues. Trimming stripped 4 bases from V and 6 bases from J, with 18 bases between. This CDR3 reads CASSLTEADPPGELFF. The CDR3 DNA is TGCGCCAGCAGCCTGACAGAAGCCGACCCGCCCGGGGAGCTGTTTTTT.

The genes are TRBV7-6 and TRBJ1-6; TRBD1 matches at 7 bases. The CDR3 length is 16 residues. The V gene's germline CDR1 is SGHVS and CDR2 FNYEAQ. J was trimmed by 6 bases and V by 5 bases; bases with no gene match: 10. The DNA for the CDR3 is TGTGCCAGCAGCCAATCGTACAGGGGAGGTAATTCACCCCTCCACTTT. Its translation is CASSQSYRGGNSPLHF. The full variable domain, in which reference TRBV7-6 and TRBJ1-6 provide the parts outside the CDR3, is GAGVSQSPRYKVTKRGQDVALRCDPISGHVSLYWYRQALGQGPEFLTYFNYEAQQDKSGLPNDRFSAERPEGSISTLTIQRTEQRDSAMYRCASSQSYRGGNSPLHFGNGTRLTVT.

The chain joins TRBV19 to TRBJ1-2, with a possible D match to TRBD1 (5 bases). Germline V gives CDR1 LNHDA, CDR2 SQIVND (reference sequence). The length of the CDR3 is 12 residues. Between the trimmed V and J ends, which lost 5 bases and 4 bases, there was a span of 8 bases. CDR3 DNA: TGTGCCAGTAGTGTGGACATCTATGGCTACACCTTC. Its translation is CASSVDIYGYTF.

This clone was found once. The chain recombines TRBV6-2 or TRBV6-3 with TRBJ1-1; D remains unclear. The CDR3 totals 14 residues. V was cut by 6 bases and J by 5 bases, with 16 bases left in between. Per germline, CDR1 MNHEY and CDR2 SVGEGT. The CDR3 nucleotides are TGTGCCAGCAGCCGTGTAGACGGGATTACTGAAGCTTTCTTT. This gives the protein CASSRVDGITEAFF.

V gene TRBV30 combines with J gene TRBJ1-1; no clear D. The length of the CDR3 is 11 residues. The V end lost 2 bases, the J end lost 3 bases, and 4 bases lay between the germline ends. The germline CDR1 and CDR2 sequences are GTSNPN and SVGIG (reference sequence). The CDR3, as DNA: TGTGCCTGGAGTTCGGACACTGAAGCTTTCTTT. This encodes CAWSSDTEAFF.

The chain is built from TRBV19 and TRBJ1-6, with D unclear. With 3 bases removed from V and 6 bases from J, the gap between germline ends came to 9 bases. This CDR3 is built from 14 residues. CDR1 and CDR2 (germline): LNHDA, SQIVND (reference sequence). CDR3 in DNA: TGTGCCAGTAGTATTACAGTTTTTAATTCACCCCTCCACTTT. This encodes CASSITVFNSPLHF.

This clone was observed a single time. This chain joins TRBV7-6 and TRBJ1-3; TRBD1 matches 7 bases. The CDR3 is 15 amino acids. The J segment lost 2 bases and the V segment lost 6 bases, leaving 7 bases of the junction unmatched. CDR1 SGHVS and CDR2 FNYEAQ come from the germline V gene. The CDR3 region is CASRRTTGPGNTIYF. The CDR3 DNA reads as TGTGCCAGCAGAAGGACGACAGGGCCTGGAAACACCATATATTTT.

V gene TRBV3-1 (or the pseudogene TRBV3-2) combines with J gene TRBJ1-1, with 8 bases aligning to TRBD1. The CDR3 covers 13 residues. The germline gives CDR1 LGHDT, CDR2 YNNKEL (reference sequence). Unmatched junction bases numbered 6, after V lost 1 base and J lost 11 bases. The CDR3 DNA reads TGTGCCAGCAGCCAAGCGGACAGGGAAGGTGCTTTCTTT. Its protein product is CASSQADREGAFF.

This chain joins TRBV19 and TRBJ1-1; D may be TRBD1 (5 bases). The V and J ends lost 3 bases and 0 bases respectively, with 20 bases between them. There are 18 residues in the CDR3. Germline assignment: CDR1 LNHDA and CDR2 SQIVND (reference sequence). The CDR3 loop is CASSMGYGQSLMNTEAFF. CDR3 DNA sequence: TGTGCCAGTAGTATGGGGTACGGACAATCGCTCATGAACACTGAAGCTTTCTTT.

The chain links TRBV7-9 to TRBJ1-2; weak D call: TRBD1 (6 bases). With 1 base removed from V and 8 bases from J, the gap between germline ends came to 11 bases. CDR1 is SEHNR, CDR2 FQNEAQ, per germline (reference sequence). This CDR3 is 13 amino acids long. CDR3 residues: CASSLDLTGGYTF. The CDR3 DNA reads as TGTGCCAGCAGCTTAGATTTAACAGGGGGCTACACCTTC.

The genes are TRBV27 and TRBJ1-4; D possibly corresponds to TRBD1 (5 bases). V was shortened by 6 bases and J by 8 bases, with 16 bases between the two germline ends. The length of the CDR3 is 14 residues. Per the germline V gene, CDR1 is MNHEY and CDR2 is SMNVEV (reference sequence). CDR3 sequence reads: CASSLMGVGEKLFF. CDR3 coding DNA: TGTGCCAGCAGCCTAATGGGGGTGGGAGAAAAACTGTTTTTT.

The rearrangement uses TRBV19 and TRBJ1-4; perhaps TRBD1 as D (6 bases). This CDR3 is 15 amino acids long. Between the trimmed V and J ends, which lost 5 bases and 5 bases, there was a span of 15 bases. Germline V gives CDR1 LNHDA, CDR2 SQIVND (reference sequence). The CDR3 is CASSLDRSGNEKLFF. For the CDR3, the DNA is TGTGCCAGTAGTCTTGACAGGTCAGGGAATGAAAAACTGTTTTTT.

This clone was picked up one time. This rearrangement joins TRBV5-4 to TRBJ2-5; 7 nucleotides match TRBD1. J was trimmed by 5 bases and V by 5 bases; bases with no gene match: 3. This CDR3 has 12 residues. Per germline, CDR1 SGHNT and CDR2 YYREEE (reference sequence). The CDR3 loop is CASSMDRETQYF. CDR3 bases: TGTGCCAGCAGTATGGACAGGGAGACCCAGTACTTC.

The rearrangement links TRBV2 to TRBJ2-2, with TRBD1 matching 8 bases. Germline-derived CDR1 and CDR2 are SNHLY and FYNNEI. Germline trimming cut 3 bases from V and 4 bases from J; bases unmatched to any gene: 7. The CDR3 runs to 16 residues. CDR3 in amino acids: CASSDTPGGLTGELFF. Written as DNA, the CDR3 is TGTGCCAGCAGTGATACCCCAGGGGGCCTCACCGGGGAGCTGTTTTTT.

This chain links TRBV9 with TRBJ2-1; 10 bases match TRBD2. The CDR3 runs 17 residues. Germline CDR1 and CDR2: SGDLS and YYNGEE. V was pared by 0 bases and J by 8 bases, with 11 bases of the junction left unmatched. CDR3 amino acids: CASSVVASGGYGDEQFF. For the CDR3, the DNA is TGTGCCAGCAGCGTAGTCGCTAGCGGGGGATATGGTGATGAGCAGTTCTTC.

The chain has TRBV6-4 and TRBJ2-3, with 10 positions matching TRBD2. V lost 6 bases to trimming and J lost 4 bases; unmatched junction nucleotides: 7. The V gene's germline CDR1 is MRHNA and CDR2 SNTAGT. The CDR3 extends over 15 amino acids. DNA for the CDR3: TGTGCCAGCAGACCTAGCGGGGGTCGAGCAGATACGCAGTATTTT. Residues: CASRPSGGRADTQYF.

The rearrangement joins TRBV9 to TRBJ1-6; D is possibly TRBD1 (5 bases). Between the trimmed V and J ends, which lost 0 bases and 8 bases, there was a span of 12 bases. The CDR3 contains 15 residues. Germline assignment: CDR1 SGDLS and CDR2 YYNGEE. The CDR3 DNA reads TGTGCCAGCAGCGTAGACGAGGGGCTGGATTCACCCCTCCACTTT. Translating it yields CASSVDEGLDSPLHF.